The present T cell receptor (beta chain) was sequenced within a study of cytomegalovirus exposure and HLA in healthy donors. From germline, CDR1 is SGHRS and CDR2 YFSETQ. This CDR3 is 14 amino acids long. Primers for the PCR totalled 60 Vbeta and 13 Jbeta. Per the original data handling: Per a later analysis, the number of unique TCR beta chains was roughly 83 million, of which around 10 million were shared. Data came from immunoSEQ multiplex PCR; TCRdb stores just in-frame clones and leaves some out. Clone size and V and J calls were adopted from that table, with D and trimming inferred from the DNA. This sample yields about 160,000 clones, of which 65% to 85% are seen a single time; 6% to 7.5% belongs to the top ten.

Input material: PBMCs. V and J are TRBV5-1 and TRBJ2-1; TRBD1 matches 9 bases. This TCR derives from a man in his forties in good health and CMV-seropositive. The CDR3 loop reads CASGRGTGIDEQFF. Here the CDR3 DNA reads TGCGCGAGTGGCCGAGGGACAGGGATCGATGAGCAGTTCTTC.